In its sample, the clone carrying this TCR beta chain is medium-sized. Recovered Cohort 3 donors showed two negative PCRs, clearance, or symptom resolution. These data originate in a study of blood T cell repertoires in COVID-19. At the level of the study: Spain, Italy and the United States supplied samples that represented acute and convalescent COVID-19.

The authors' processing: Reference gene primer amplification in the assay estimated nucleated cell counts. Measured with immunoSEQ multiplex PCR; TCRdb has only the in-frame clones, and not every one. The V and J calls and clone size come from that table; D and trimming were worked out from the DNA. Of about 210,000 clones listed, about 90% were seen once; the top ten hold about 1.3%. The V end lost 0 bases, the J end lost 3 bases, and 14 bases lay between the germline ends. Germline V lookup: CDR1 LNHNV, CDR2 YYDKDF (reference sequence). The CDR3 runs 16 residues. The sequencing input was PBMCs or T cells enriched from blood (not recorded which). This clonotype was sampled from a man aged 30 to 39 who had recovered from COVID-19. The rearrangement links TRBV15 to TRBJ1-2; TRBD1 might be the D (5 bases). Written as DNA, the CDR3 is TGTGCCACCAGCAGAGATCAAGAGGGGAGGGACTATGGCTACACCTTC. Protein sequence: CATSRDQEGRDYGYTF.